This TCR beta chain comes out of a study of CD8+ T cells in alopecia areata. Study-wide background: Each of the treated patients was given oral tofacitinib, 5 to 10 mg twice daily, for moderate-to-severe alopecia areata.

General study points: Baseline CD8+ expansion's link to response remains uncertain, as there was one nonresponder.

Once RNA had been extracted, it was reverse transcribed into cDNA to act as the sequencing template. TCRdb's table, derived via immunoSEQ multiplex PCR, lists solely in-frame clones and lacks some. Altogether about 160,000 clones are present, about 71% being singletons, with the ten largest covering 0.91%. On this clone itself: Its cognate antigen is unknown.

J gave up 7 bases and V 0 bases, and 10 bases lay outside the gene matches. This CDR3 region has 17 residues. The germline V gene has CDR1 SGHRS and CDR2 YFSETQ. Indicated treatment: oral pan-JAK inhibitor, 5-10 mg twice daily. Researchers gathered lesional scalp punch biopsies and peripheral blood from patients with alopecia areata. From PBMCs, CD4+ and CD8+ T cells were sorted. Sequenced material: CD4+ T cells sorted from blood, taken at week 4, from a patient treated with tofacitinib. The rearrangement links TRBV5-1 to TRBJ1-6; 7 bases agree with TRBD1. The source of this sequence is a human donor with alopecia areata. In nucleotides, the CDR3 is TGCGCCAGCAGCTTGGAAGGCCACGACAGGGTGAATTCACCCCTCCACTTT. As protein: CASSLEGHDRVNSPLHF. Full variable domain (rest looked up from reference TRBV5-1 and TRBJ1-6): KAGVTQTPRYLIKTRGQQVTLSCSPISGHRSVSWYQQTPGQGLQFLFEYFSETQRNKGNFPGRFSGRQFSNSRSEMNVSTLELGDSALYLCASSLEGHDRVNSPLHFGNGTRLTVT.